This TCR beta chain was identified during a study of T cells in Graves' hyperthyroidism and ophthalmopathy. Looking at the study overall: Any treatment followed the collection of peripheral blood at initial diagnosis.

The germline V gene encodes CDR1 SGHAT and CDR2 FQNNGV. V shed 8 bases and J shed 4 bases, with 18 bases lying between them. The CDR3 covers 14 residues. From RNA transcripts, TCR beta CDR3 regions were amplified. The primer set for the first-round RT-PCR of the TCR CDR3 was HTBI. TCRdb recomputed calls from the multiplex PCR reads with MiXCR, one row per CDR3 protein. The data show about 350,000 distinct CDR3 sequences, approximately 15% seen once. Those with hyperthyroidism were 18 to 65 years old, newly diagnosed, and ill for under 2 months. Exclusion of a patient resulted from uncontrolled infection, other autoimmune disease, pregnancy or lactation. PBMCs stemmed from less than 13 ml fresh peripheral blood.

The specimen sequenced was blood. V gene TRBV11-2 combines with J gene TRBJ2-7, with a tentative D call TRBD1 (5 bases). The clonotype comes from a woman in her twenties or thirties with Graves' hyperthyroidism. The CDR3 DNA follows: TGTGCCAGCCGAAATGGGGCAGGGAATTACGAGCAGTACTTC. Translation gives CASRNGAGNYEQYF.